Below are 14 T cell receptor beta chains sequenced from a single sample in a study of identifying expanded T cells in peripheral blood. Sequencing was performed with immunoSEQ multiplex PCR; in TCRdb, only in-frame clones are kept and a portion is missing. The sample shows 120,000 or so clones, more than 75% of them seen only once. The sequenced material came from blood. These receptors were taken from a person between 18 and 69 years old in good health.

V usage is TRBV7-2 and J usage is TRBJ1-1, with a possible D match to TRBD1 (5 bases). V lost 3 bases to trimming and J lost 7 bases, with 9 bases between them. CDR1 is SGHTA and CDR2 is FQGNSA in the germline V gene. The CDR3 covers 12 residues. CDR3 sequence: CASSLARGEAFF. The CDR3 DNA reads TGTGCCAGCAGCTTGGCAAGGGGTGAAGCTTTCTTT.

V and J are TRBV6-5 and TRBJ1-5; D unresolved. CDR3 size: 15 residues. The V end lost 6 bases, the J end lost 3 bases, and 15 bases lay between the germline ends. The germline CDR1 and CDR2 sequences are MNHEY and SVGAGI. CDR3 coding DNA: TGTGCCAGCAGCTCGGGTCGGGGAATCAATCAGCCCCAGCATTTT. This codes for CASSSGRGINQPQHF.

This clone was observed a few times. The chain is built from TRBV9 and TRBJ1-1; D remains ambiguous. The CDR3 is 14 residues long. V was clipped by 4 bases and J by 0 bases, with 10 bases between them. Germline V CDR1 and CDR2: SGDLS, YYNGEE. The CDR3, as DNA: TGTGCCAGCAGCCTGGACGGTTTGAACACTGAAGCTTTCTTT. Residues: CASSLDGLNTEAFF.

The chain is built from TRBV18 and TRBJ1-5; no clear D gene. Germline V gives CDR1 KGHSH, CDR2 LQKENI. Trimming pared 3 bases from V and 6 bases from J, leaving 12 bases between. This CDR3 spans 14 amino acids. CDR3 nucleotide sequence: TGTGCCAGCTCACCCCCTTTCTCGGGTCAGCCCCAGCATTTT. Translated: CASSPPFSGQPQHF.

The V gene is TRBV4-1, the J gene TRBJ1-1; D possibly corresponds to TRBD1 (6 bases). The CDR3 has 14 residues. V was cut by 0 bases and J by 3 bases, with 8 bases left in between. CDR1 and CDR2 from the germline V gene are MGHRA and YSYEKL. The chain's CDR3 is CASSQDRGDTEAFF. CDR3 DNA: TGCGCCAGCAGCCAAGATAGGGGGGACACTGAAGCTTTCTTT.

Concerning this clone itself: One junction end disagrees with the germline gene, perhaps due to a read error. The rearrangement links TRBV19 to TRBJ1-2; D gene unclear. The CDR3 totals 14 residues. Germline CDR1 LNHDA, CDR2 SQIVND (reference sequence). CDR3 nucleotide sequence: TGTGCCAGTAGTTTAGAACCCCTCACCTATGGCTACACCTTC. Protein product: CASSLEPLTYGYTF.

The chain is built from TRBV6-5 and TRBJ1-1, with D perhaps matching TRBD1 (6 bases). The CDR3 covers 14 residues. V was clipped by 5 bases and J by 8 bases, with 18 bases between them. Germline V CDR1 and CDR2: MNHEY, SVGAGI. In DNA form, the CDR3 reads TGTGCCAGCAGTGCAGGGGCCGCGGGGCGGGAAGCTTTCTTT. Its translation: CASSAGAAGREAFF.

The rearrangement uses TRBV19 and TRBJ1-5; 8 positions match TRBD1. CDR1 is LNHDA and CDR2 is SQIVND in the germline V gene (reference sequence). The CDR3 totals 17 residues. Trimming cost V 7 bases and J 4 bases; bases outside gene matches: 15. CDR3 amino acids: CASTPDRERGGNQPQHF. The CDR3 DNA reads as TGTGCCAGTACCCCGGACAGGGAGCGGGGCGGTAATCAGCCCCAGCATTTT. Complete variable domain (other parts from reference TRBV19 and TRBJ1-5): DGGITQSPKYLFRKEGQNVTLSCEQNLNHDAMYWYRQDPGQGLRLIYYSQIVNDFQKGDIAEGYSVSREKKESFPLTVTSAQKNPTAFYLCASTPDRERGGNQPQHFGDGTRLSIL.

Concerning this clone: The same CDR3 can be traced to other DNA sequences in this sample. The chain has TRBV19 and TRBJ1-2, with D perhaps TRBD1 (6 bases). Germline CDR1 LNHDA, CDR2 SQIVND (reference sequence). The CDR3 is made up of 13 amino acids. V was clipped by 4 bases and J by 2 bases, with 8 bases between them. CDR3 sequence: CASSKQGNYGYTF. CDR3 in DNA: TGTGCCAGTAGTAAACAGGGAAACTATGGCTACACCTTC.

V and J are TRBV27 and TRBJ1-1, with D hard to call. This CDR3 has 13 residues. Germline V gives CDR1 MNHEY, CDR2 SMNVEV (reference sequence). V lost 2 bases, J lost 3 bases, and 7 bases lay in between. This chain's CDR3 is CASSLIKDTEAFF. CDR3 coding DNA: TGTGCCAGCAGTTTAATCAAAGACACTGAAGCTTTCTTT.

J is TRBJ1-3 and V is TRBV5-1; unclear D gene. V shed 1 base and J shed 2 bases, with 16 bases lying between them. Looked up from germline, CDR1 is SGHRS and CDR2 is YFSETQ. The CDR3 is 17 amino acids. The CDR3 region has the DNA TGCGCCAGCAGCTTGTGGACGGCCGCTATGACTGGAAACACCATATATTTT. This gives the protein CASSLWTAAMTGNTIYF.

For the CDR3, the DNA is TGTGCCAGCAGCTTAGCCGGGATTGGAAACACCATATATTTT. This gives the protein CASSLAGIGNTIYF. The rearrangement joins TRBV7-9 to TRBJ1-3; unclear D gene. This CDR3 contains 14 residues. CDR1 is SEHNR, CDR2 FQNEAQ, per germline (reference sequence). Trimming took 0 bases from V and 3 from J, leaving 6 bases between them.

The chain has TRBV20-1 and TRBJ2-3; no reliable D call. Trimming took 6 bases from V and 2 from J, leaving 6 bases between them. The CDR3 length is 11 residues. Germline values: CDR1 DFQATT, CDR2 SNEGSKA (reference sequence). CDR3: CSARITDTQYF. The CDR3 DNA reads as TGCAGTGCCAGAATCACAGATACGCAGTATTTT.

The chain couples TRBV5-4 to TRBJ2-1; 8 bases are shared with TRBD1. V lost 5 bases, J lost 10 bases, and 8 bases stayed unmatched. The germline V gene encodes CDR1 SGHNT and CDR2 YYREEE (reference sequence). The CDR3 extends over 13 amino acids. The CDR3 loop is CASSRDRPREQFF. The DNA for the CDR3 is TGTGCCAGCAGTCGGGACAGGCCTCGGGAGCAGTTCTTC.